This TCR beta chain was sequenced for a study of T-cell memory formation after mild COVID-19. MiXCR was run by TCRdb on the 5' RACE reads, yielding one entry per CDR3 protein. The sample contains fewer than 350,000 distinct CDR3 sequences, roughly 15% of which appear only once. Comment on this clonotype: Its antigen is as yet unknown.

Whole-study findings and limits: Among CD4+ contracting clones, most were CM and EM, and CD8+ ones EMRA.

The germline gives CDR1 MNHNY, CDR2 SVGAGI (reference sequence). V was clipped by 2 bases and J by 4 bases, with 15 bases between them. The CDR3 runs to 16 residues. The origin of this receptor is a man aged 18 to 30 who had mild COVID-19 (a few samples of this study predate the infection). Cell type and time point are not known. Sequencing was done on a sample of PBMCs or a T cell subset sorted from them (not recorded which). The rearrangement joins TRBV6-6 to TRBJ2-1; D not resolved. In DNA, the CDR3 is TGTGCCAGCAGTTACGATGTGACCACTACATACAATGAGCAGTTCTTC. Encoded protein: CASSYDVTTTYNEQFF.